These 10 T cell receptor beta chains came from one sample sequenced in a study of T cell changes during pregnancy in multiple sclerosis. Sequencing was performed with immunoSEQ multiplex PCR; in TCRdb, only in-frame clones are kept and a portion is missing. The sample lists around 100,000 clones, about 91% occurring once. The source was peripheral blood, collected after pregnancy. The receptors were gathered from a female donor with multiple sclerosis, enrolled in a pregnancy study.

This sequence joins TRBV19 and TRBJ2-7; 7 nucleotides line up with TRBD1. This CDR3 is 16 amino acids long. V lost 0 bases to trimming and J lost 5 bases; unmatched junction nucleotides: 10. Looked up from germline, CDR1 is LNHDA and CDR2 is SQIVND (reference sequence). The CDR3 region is CASSIDRQGSLDEQYF. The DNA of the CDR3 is TGTGCCAGTAGTATAGATCGACAGGGAAGTCTAGACGAGCAGTACTTC.

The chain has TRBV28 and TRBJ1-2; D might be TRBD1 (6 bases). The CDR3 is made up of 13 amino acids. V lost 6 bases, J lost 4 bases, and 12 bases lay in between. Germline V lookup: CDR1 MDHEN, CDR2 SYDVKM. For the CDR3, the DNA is TGTGCCAGCAGGACAGGACATGTCTATGGCTACACCTTC. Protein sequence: CASRTGHVYGYTF.

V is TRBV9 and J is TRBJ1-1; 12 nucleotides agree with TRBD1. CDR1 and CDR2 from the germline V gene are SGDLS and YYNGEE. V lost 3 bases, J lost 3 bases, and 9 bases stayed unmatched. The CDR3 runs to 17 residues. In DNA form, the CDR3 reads TGTGCCAGCAGCGGCCGGGACAGGGGGCAGGGGGACACTGAAGCTTTCTTT. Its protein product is CASSGRDRGQGDTEAFF.

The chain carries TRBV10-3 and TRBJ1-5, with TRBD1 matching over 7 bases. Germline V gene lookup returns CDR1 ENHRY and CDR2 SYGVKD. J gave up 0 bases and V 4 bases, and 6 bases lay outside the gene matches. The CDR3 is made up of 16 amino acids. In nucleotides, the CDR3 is TGTGCCATCAGTGGGGGCGGGACAGATAGCAATCAGCCCCAGCATTTT. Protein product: CAISGGGTDSNQPQHF.

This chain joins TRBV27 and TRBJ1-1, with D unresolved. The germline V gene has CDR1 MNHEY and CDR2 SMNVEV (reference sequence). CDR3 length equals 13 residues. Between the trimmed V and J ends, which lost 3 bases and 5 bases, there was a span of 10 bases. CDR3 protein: CASSFPTYTEAFF. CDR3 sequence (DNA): TGTGCCAGCAGTTTTCCGACTTATACTGAAGCTTTCTTT.

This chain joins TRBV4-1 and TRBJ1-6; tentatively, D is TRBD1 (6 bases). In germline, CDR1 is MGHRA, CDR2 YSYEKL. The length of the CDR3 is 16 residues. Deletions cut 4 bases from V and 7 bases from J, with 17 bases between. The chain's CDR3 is CASSRAGAGVNSPLHF. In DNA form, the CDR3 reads TGCGCCAGCAGCCGAGCGGGGGCAGGGGTGAATTCACCCCTCCACTTT.

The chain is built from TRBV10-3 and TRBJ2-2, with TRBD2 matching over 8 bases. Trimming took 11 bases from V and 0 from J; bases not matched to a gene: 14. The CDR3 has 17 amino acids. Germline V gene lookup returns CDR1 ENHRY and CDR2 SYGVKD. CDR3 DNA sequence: TGTGCCGTCGCACTCTTAGCGGGAAAGACGAACACCGGGGAGCTGTTTTTT. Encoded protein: CAVALLAGKTNTGELFF.

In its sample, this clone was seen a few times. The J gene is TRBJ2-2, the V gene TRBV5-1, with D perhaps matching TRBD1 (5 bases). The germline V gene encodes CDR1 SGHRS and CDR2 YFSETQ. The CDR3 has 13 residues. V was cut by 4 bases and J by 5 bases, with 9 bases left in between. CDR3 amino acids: CASSPGHTGELFF. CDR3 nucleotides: TGCGCCAGCAGCCCTGGACATACCGGGGAGCTGTTTTTT. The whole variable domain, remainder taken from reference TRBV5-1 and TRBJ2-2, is KAGVTQTPRYLIKTRGQQVTLSCSPISGHRSVSWYQQTPGQGLQFLFEYFSETQRNKGNFPGRFSGRQFSNSRSEMNVSTLELGDSALYLCASSPGHTGELFFGEGSRLTVL.

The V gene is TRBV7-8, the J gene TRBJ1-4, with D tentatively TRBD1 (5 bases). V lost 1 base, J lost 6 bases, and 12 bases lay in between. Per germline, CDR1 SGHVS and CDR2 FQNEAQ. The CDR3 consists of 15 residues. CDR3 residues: CASSLVGQGYEKLFF. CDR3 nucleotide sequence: TGTGCCAGCAGCTTAGTAGGCCAGGGTTATGAAAAACTGTTTTTT.

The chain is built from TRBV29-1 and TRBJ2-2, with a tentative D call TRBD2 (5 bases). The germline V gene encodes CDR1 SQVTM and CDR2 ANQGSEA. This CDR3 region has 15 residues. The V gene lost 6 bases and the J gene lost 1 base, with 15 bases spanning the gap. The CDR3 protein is CSVRARGKNTGELFF. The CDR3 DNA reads TGCAGCGTCAGAGCGCGAGGGAAGAACACCGGGGAGCTGTTTTTT.